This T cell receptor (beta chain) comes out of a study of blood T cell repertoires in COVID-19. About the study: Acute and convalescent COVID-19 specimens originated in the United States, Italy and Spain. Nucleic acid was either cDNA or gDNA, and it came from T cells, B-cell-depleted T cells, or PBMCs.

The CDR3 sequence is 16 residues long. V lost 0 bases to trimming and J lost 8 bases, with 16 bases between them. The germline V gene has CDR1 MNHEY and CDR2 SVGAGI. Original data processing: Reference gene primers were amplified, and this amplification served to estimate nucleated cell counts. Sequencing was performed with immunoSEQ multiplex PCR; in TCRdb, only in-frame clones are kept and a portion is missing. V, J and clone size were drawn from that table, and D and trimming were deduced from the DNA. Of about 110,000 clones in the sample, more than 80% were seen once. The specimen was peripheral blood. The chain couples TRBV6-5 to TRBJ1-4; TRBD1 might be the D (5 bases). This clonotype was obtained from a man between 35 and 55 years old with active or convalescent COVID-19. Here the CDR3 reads CASSYSFARVGEKLFF. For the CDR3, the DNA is TGTGCCAGCAGTTACTCGTTCGCCAGGGTGGGCGAAAAACTGTTTTTT.